This T cell receptor beta chain stems from a study of CD8+ T cells in alopecia areata. General study points: In scalp, tofacitinib significantly decreased clonality and expanded CD8+ clones among the top 100.

Germline CDR1 and CDR2: SNHLY and FYNNEI. V gave up 3 bases and J gave up 1 base, with 6 bases separating them. This CDR3 spans 13 amino acids. Described treatment: oral pan-JAK inhibitor, 5-10 mg twice daily. As regards this clone: The target antigen is unknown.

Extracted from the samples, RNA was reverse transcribed into cDNA to serve as the sequencing template. Clones were read by immunoSEQ multiplex PCR, and TCRdb kept only the in-frame ones, dropping some. The sample consists of over 90,000 clones, approximately 90% of them appearing once. This TCR derives from a human donor with alopecia areata. The specimen was CD8+ T cells sorted from blood, collected at approximately week 30, from a patient treated with tofacitinib. The V call is TRBV2, the J call TRBJ1-1; no reliable D call. CDR3 DNA: TGTGCCAGCAGTGAGGTCCAGAACACTGAAGCTTTCTTT. Protein sequence: CASSEVQNTEAFF.